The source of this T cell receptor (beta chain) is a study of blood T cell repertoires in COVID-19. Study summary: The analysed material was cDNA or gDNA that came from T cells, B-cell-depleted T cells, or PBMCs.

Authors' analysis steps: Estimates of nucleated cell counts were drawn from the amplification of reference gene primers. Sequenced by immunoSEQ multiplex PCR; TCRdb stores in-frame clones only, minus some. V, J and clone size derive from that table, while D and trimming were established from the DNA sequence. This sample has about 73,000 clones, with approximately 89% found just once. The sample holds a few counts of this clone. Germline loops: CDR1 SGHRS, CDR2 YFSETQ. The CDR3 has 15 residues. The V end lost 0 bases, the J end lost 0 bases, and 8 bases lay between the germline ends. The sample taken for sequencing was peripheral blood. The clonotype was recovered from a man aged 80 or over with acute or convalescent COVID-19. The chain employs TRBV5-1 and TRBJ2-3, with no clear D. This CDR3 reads CASSLDARSTDTQYF. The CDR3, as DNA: TGCGCCAGCAGCTTGGACGCGCGGAGCACAGATACGCAGTATTTT. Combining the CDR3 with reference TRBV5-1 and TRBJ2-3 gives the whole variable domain KAGVTQTPRYLIKTRGQQVTLSCSPISGHRSVSWYQQTPGQGLQFLFEYFSETQRNKGNFPGRFSGRQFSNSRSEMNVSTLELGDSALYLCASSLDARSTDTQYFGPGTRLTVL.